This T cell receptor (beta chain) was captured by sequencing in a study of T cell repertoires in cytomegalovirus infection. Study information: Matching HLA type, along with CMV infection, was indicated by public TCR beta signatures.

Concerning this clonotype itself: Its matching antigen is unknown.

The V end lost 9 bases, the J end lost 5 bases, and 20 bases lay between the germline ends. This CDR3 is built from 14 residues. CDR1 and CDR2 (germline): MNHGY, SAAAGT. TCRdb fed the reads into MiXCR, producing one record per CDR3 protein. This table holds 230,000 or so distinct CDR3 sequences, over 15% found once. Points from the study as a whole: Clonotype analysis showed dominance of the ex vivo response by HLA-C-restricted CMV-specific TCR beta clonotypes.

Sequencing was done on a sample of CD8+ T cells from PBMCs. This TCR was recovered from a human donor in good health (CMV status not recorded). Some clones in this sample may be carry-over from other donors' samples. This chain links TRBV6-8 with TRBJ2-7; weak D call: TRBD2 (7 bases). This CDR3 is CASIFKGGAHEQYF. CDR3 in DNA: TGTGCCAGTATTTTCAAAGGGGGGGCTCACGAGCAGTACTTC.